This entry features one T cell receptor (beta chain) sequence. CDR1 is LGHNA, CDR2 YSLEER, per germline. The CDR3 covers 20 residues. The V gene end was trimmed by 3 bases and the J gene end by 1 base; junction bases not matched to a gene: 16. The sample is drawn from a study of shared T cell receptors in the human thymus. Using immunoSEQ multiplex PCR, the repertoire was profiled, and TCRdb retains in-frame clones only, with some absent. The table includes more than 550,000 clones, 80% to 90% detected once. These data were also reused for a study on human thymus T cells. That source reports: Healthy Finnish infants undergoing corrective surgery for congenital heart defects were used as donors. Corrective heart surgery yielded the resections from which the thymus tissue came. The authors found apparently biased V and J gene usage in thymic and blood repertoires. Unrelated individuals had highly overlapping thymic repertoires, as reported in related research.

The sequenced material came from thymocytes. The chain joins TRBV4-3 to TRBJ2-3, with 10 bases matching TRBD2. This clonotype was obtained from a boy in the first two years of life with a congenital heart defect. This chain's CDR3 is CASSQAKVAGGPHRTDTQYF. DNA for the CDR3: TGCGCCAGCAGCCAGGCAAAAGTAGCGGGAGGTCCCCACCGCACAGATACGCAGTATTTT.